This is a list of T cell receptor beta chains from one sample in a study of blood T cell repertoires in COVID-19. Data came from immunoSEQ multiplex PCR; TCRdb stores just in-frame clones and leaves some out. The repertoire holds about 240,000 clones, with 85% to 90% as singletons. The sequenced sample consisted of peripheral blood. These receptors were collected from a woman in her 70s with active or convalescent COVID-19. CDR3s include the opening cysteine and the closing phenylalanine or tryptophan. D genes are given only for firm matches. The size of a clone is reported for some rows only, either as once, few or many, or as a class for expanded clones.

-	TRBD1	TRBJ2-5	TRBV3-1/TRBV3-2	CASSPGTGGLETQYF	TGTGCCAGCAGCCCCGGGACAGGGGGCCTCGAGACCCAGTACTTC
-	-	TRBJ1-2	TRBV7-9	CASRSPGAANFYGYTF	TGTGCCAGCAGATCCCCAGGGGCAGCCAATTTCTATGGCTACACCTTC
-	TRBD1	TRBJ1-2	TRBV5-6	CASSLATGVSYGYTF	TGTGCCAGCAGCTTGGCAACAGGGGTGAGCTATGGCTACACCTTC
-	-	TRBJ2-7	TRBV5-6	CASSSSETGQIRQYF	TGTGCCAGCAGCTCTTCCGAGACAGGTCAAATTAGGCAGTACTTC
-	-	TRBJ1-2	TRBV12-3/TRBV12-4	CASSSTDRWGYTF	TGTGCCAGCAGTTCAACGGACAGATGGGGCTACACCTTC
-	-	TRBJ2-7	TRBV29-1	CSVRQDYEQYF	TGCAGCGTTAGACAGGACTACGAGCAGTACTTC
-	TRBD1	TRBJ1-2	TRBV24-1	CATSAQGVRGYTF	TGTGCCACCAGTGCTCAGGGGGTGAGGGGCTACACCTTC
-	TRBD1	TRBJ1-1	TRBV9	CASSVATLGQGGTEAFF	TGTGCCAGCAGCGTAGCCACTCTCGGACAGGGCGGAACTGAAGCTTTCTTT
-	TRBD1	TRBJ1-2	TRBV18	CASSPPFDRAWYGYTF	TGTGCCAGCTCACCCCCTTTCGACAGGGCTTGGTATGGCTACACCTTC
many	TRBD2	TRBJ2-3	TRBV24-1	CATSVSSGGRTDTQYF	TGTGCCACCAGTGTGAGCAGCGGGGGAAGAACAGATACGCAGTATTTT
-	-	TRBJ1-1	TRBV7-8	CASSLVGRTEAFF	TGTGCCAGCAGCTTAGTGGGGCGAACTGAAGCTTTCTTT
once	-	TRBJ2-3	TRBV29-1	CSAGSGGTQYF	TGCAGCGCTGGGAGCGGCGGTACGCAGTATTTT
-	-	TRBJ1-2	TRBV27	CASSSGPGANYGYTF	TGTGCCAGCAGTTCCGGGCCAGGGGCTAACTATGGCTACACCTTC
-	TRBD1	TRBJ2-7	TRBV12-3/TRBV12-4	CASSLGRGLNF	TGTGCCAGCAGTTTAGGTAGGGGGCTAAACTTC
-	TRBD1	TRBJ2-2	TRBV7-3	CASSWTGNTGELFF	TGTGCCAGCAGCTGGACAGGCAACACCGGGGAGCTGTTTTTT
-	-	TRBJ2-7	TRBV7-2	CASSLGTAYEQYF	TGTGCCAGCAGCTTAGGGACAGCCTACGAGCAGTACTTC
-	-	TRBJ2-2	TRBV6-2/TRBV6-3	CASSYSPPTIGELFF	TGTGCCAGCAGTTACTCGCCCCCTACGATCGGGGAGCTGTTTTTT
few	TRBD1	TRBJ1-5	TRBV7-9	CASSLGDRGIGPQHF	TGTGCCAGCAGCTTAGGCGACAGGGGAATTGGGCCCCAGCATTTT
-	TRBD1	TRBJ1-5	TRBV24-1	CATGQGTQPQHF	TGTGCCACGGGACAGGGGACTCAGCCCCAGCATTTT
-	-	TRBJ2-1	TRBV7-3	CASSLYLFVESFF	TGTGCCAGCAGCTTGTATTTGTTTGTAGAAAGCTTCTTC
-	-	TRBJ1-2	TRBV10-3	CAISTGPDYGYTF	TGTGCCATCAGCACAGGGCCCGACTATGGCTACACCTTC
-	-	TRBJ1-5	TRBV19	CASSIIGSNQPQHF	TGTGCCAGTTCAATAATTGGCAGCAATCAGCCCCAGCATTTT
-	TRBD1	TRBJ2-7	TRBV5-1	CASSLIQGASYEQYF	TGCGCCAGCAGCTTAATACAGGGGGCTTCCTACGAGCAGTACTTC
once	TRBD1	TRBJ2-3	TRBV19	CASSILGQGHGTQYF	TGTGCCAGTAGTATATTGGGACAGGGGCACGGTACGCAGTATTTT
-	-	TRBJ2-4	TRBV19	CASRRRDNKNIQYF	TGTGCCAGTAGACGTCGGGACAACAAAAACATTCAGTACTTC
-	-	TRBJ1-1	TRBV5-6	CASSLEGTGNTEAFF	TGTGCCAGCAGCTTGGAAGGTACAGGGAACACTGAAGCTTTCTTT
-	-	TRBJ1-5	TRBV4-2	CASSQWGTNSNQPQHF	TGTGCCAGCAGCCAATGGGGGACAAATAGCAATCAGCCCCAGCATTTT
-	TRBD2	TRBJ2-3	TRBV27	CASRGSGGTPDTQYF	TGTGCCAGCAGGGGCAGCGGGGGGACCCCAGATACGCAGTATTTT
-	-	TRBJ2-3	TRBV5-3	CARSFAGSTDTQYF	TGTGCCAGAAGCTTTGCAGGGAGCACAGATACGCAGTATTTT